The sequence of this T cell receptor beta chain was determined in a study of PD-1 blockade in mismatch repair-deficient tumors. About the research overall: Patients had eleven to twelve mismatch repair-deficient cancer types and were previously treated and progressing.

TCRs were sequenced from a few patients responding to pembrolizumab. Sequencing was performed with immunoSEQ multiplex PCR; in TCRdb, only in-frame clones are kept and a portion is missing. The repertoire has 60,000 to 75,000 clones, approximately 88% of them found once; the top ten carry over 11%. Germline V gene data show CDR1 as MNHNS and CDR2 as SASEGT. CDR3 length equals 13 residues. V shed 7 bases and J 3 bases; nucleotides not matched to a gene: 6. The receptor's source is an adult with mismatch repair-deficient cancer. This chain joins TRBV6-1 and TRBJ2-7; 7 bases are a match to TRBD1. The starting material was peripheral blood, obtained 52 weeks after starting pembrolizumab. The CDR3 region has the DNA TGTGCCAGCACCCCAGGGGGAAACTACGAGCAGTACTTC. It codes for CASTPGGNYEQYF.